One and the same sample provided the 3 T cell receptor beta chains below, sequenced in a study of blood T cell repertoires in COVID-19. TCRdb's copy holds only in-frame clones and misses some; the assay was immunoSEQ multiplex PCR. The sample includes about 480,000 clones, about 91% of them seen just once. Sequencing was done on a sample of peripheral blood. The receptors were gathered from a man aged 18-30 years with COVID-19, enrolled during active disease.

This chain joins TRBV2 and TRBJ2-7, with D possibly being TRBD2 (6 bases). CDR3 length: 11 amino acids. Trimming removed 6 bases at V and 5 bases at J, with 8 bases between. Looked up from germline, CDR1 is SNHLY and CDR2 is FYNNEI. The CDR3 DNA reads TGTGCCAGCAGCGGCGGGGACGAGCAGTACTTC. It codes for CASSGGDEQYF.

Only one count was recorded for this clone. The chain employs TRBV11-3 and TRBJ2-1; D gene ambiguous. Trimming took 4 bases from V and 6 from J, leaving 16 bases between them. Germline loops: CDR1 SGHNT, CDR2 YENEEA. The CDR3 extends over 15 amino acids. The CDR3 region is CASSSLPIILNEQFF. The DNA for the CDR3 is TGTGCCAGCAGCTCACTACCAATAATCCTCAATGAGCAGTTCTTC. The full variable domain, rest sourced from reference TRBV11-3 and TRBJ2-1, is EAGVVQSPRYKIIEKKQPVAFWCNPISGHNTLYWYLQNLGQGPELLIRYENEEAVDDSQLPKDRFSAERLKGVDSTLKIQPAELGDSAVYLCASSSLPIILNEQFFGPGTRLTVL.

Here the CDR3 DNA reads TGTGCCAGCTCACCACCGAATAGCGGGGGGGCGGGGACAGATACGCAGTATTTT. Amino acids: CASSPPNSGGAGTDTQYF. The chain has TRBV18 and TRBJ2-3; 11 bases align to TRBD2. With V trimmed by 0 bases and J by 3 bases, 8 bases remained unmatched. The CDR3 sequence is 18 residues long. Germline CDR1 is KGHSH and CDR2 is LQKENI.